The clone carrying this T cell receptor (beta chain) was observed once. The antigen remains unidentified. Treatment defined: roughly ten-day PBMC culture with coronavirus spike peptide pools or control peptides (ViraFEST assay). On day 3 and again on day 7, fresh IL-2 medium was used to replace half the medium. This specimen comes from a study of vaccination and CD4 T cells after COVID-19. About the research overall: With a range of 35 to 161, the median interval from diagnosis to drawing post-COVID samples was roughly 110 days.

Cultured CD4+ T cell DNA underwent sequencing with the Oncomine TCR Beta short-read assay. Investigators isolated genomic DNA from cultured CD4+ T cells. TCRdb used MiXCR to reprocess the PCR reads, holding one entry per CDR3 protein. The data show some 3,300 distinct CDR3 sequences, with around 54% seen just once and over 15% held by the top ten. Study-level findings and limits: With convalescent patients, a median about 87% of reactive clones emerged solely after vaccination.

Sample: CD4+ T cells from blood, cultured in vitro. The source of this sequence is a human donor who had recovered from COVID-19.

The CDR3 coding sequence is TGTGCCAGCTCATCACACACACTTACGACAGGCACAGATACGCAGTATTTT. Its translation: CASSSHTLTTGTDTQYF. This rearrangement joins TRBV18 to TRBJ2-3, with D possibly TRBD1 on 5 matching bases. The CDR3 loop spans 17 amino acids. With 5 bases removed from V and 1 base from J, the gap between germline ends came to 19 bases. CDR1 and CDR2 (germline): KGHSH, LQKENI.